This T cell receptor beta chain is from a study of blood T cell repertoires in COVID-19. Sequencing used immunoSEQ multiplex PCR; TCRdb keeps in-frame clones, though not all of them. The sample holds some 200,000 clones, roughly 80% seen once. Enrolment of Seattle patients took place during active infection, and they were followed longitudinally. The CDR3 covers 17 residues. V shed 3 bases and J 2 bases; nucleotides not matched to a gene: 8. Germline V CDR1 and CDR2: KGHDR, SFDVKD. The TCR was taken from a middle-aged woman with COVID-19, enrolled during active disease. The specimen was peripheral blood. This rearrangement joins TRBV24-1 to TRBJ2-3; the match to TRBD1 covers 9 bases. The CDR3 bases are TGTGCCACCAGTGATAGTAGACAGGGGGGAGCCACAGATACGCAGTATTTT. It codes for CATSDSRQGGATDTQYF.